These T cell receptor beta chains were read from a single sample in a study of T cell changes during pregnancy in multiple sclerosis. Clones were read by immunoSEQ multiplex PCR, and TCRdb kept only the in-frame ones, dropping some. The sample yields more than 55,000 clones, 75% to 90% seen once. The input for sequencing was peripheral blood, taken after pregnancy. These receptors came from a female donor with multiple sclerosis, enrolled in a pregnancy study. CDR3s include the opening cysteine and the closing phenylalanine or tryptophan. D genes are given only for firm matches.

d_gene: TRBD2
j_gene: TRBJ2-3
v_gene: TRBV29-1
CDR3nt: TGCAGCGCGGGGGGGGAGGCTACGCAGTATTTT
CDR3aa: CSAGGEATQYF

d_gene: .
j_gene: TRBJ1-2
v_gene: TRBV10-3
CDR3nt: TGTGCCATCAGTGAGTCGGGGGGGAGCTCTAACTATGGCTACACCTTC
CDR3aa: CAISESGGSSNYGYTF

d_gene: .
j_gene: TRBJ1-5
v_gene: TRBV10-2
CDR3nt: TGCGCCAGCAGGGAGGGGCCTAGCGGGCAGCCCCAGCATTTT
CDR3aa: CASREGPSGQPQHF

d_gene: .
j_gene: TRBJ1-3
v_gene: TRBV25-1
CDR3nt: TGTGCCAGCAGTGACGGGGTTCACTCTGGAAACACCATATATTTT
CDR3aa: CASSDGVHSGNTIYF

d_gene: .
j_gene: TRBJ2-3
v_gene: TRBV5-1
CDR3nt: TGCGCCAGCAGCGACTACGGACAGTACACAGATACGCAGTATTTT
CDR3aa: CASSDYGQYTDTQYF

d_gene: .
j_gene: TRBJ1-3
v_gene: TRBV10-2
CDR3nt: TGCGCCAGCACCCCGCGCGCCAGAAACACCATATATTTT
CDR3aa: CASTPRARNTIYF

d_gene: .
j_gene: TRBJ2-5
v_gene: TRBV7-7
CDR3nt: TGTGCTAGCAGCTTATACAGGGGAGGCAGAGAGACCCAGTACTTC
CDR3aa: CASSLYRGGRETQYF

d_gene: .
j_gene: TRBJ1-2
v_gene: TRBV6-5
CDR3nt: TGTGCCAGCAGCCGCGGACAGAACTATGGCTACACCTTC
CDR3aa: CASSRGQNYGYTF

d_gene: TRBD2
j_gene: TRBJ2-3
v_gene: TRBV7-2
CDR3nt: TGTGCCAGCAGCCTAGCGGGACTCATCACAGATACGCAGTATTTT
CDR3aa: CASSLAGLITDTQYF

d_gene: TRBD1
j_gene: TRBJ2-5
v_gene: TRBV9
CDR3nt: TGTGCCAGCAGCGTAGGGGGTACAGGGGCTCAAGAGACCCAGTACTTC
CDR3aa: CASSVGGTGAQETQYF

d_gene: .
j_gene: TRBJ1-1
v_gene: TRBV6-4
CDR3nt: TGTGCCAGCAGCCCTGGGGGAGGCGGGACTGAAGCTTTCTTT
CDR3aa: CASSPGGGGTEAFF

d_gene: TRBD1
j_gene: TRBJ1-1
v_gene: TRBV4-1
CDR3nt: TGCGCCAGCAGCCCCCGGACGGGACAGGGGGCCCTGTGGGACACTGAAGCTTTCTTT
CDR3aa: CASSPRTGQGALWDTEAFF

d_gene: .
j_gene: TRBJ1-2
v_gene: TRBV4-2
CDR3nt: TGTGCCAGCAGCCAAGGAGGTTCCTATGGCTACACCTTC
CDR3aa: CASSQGGSYGYTF

d_gene: TRBD2
j_gene: TRBJ2-2
v_gene: TRBV9
CDR3nt: TGTGCCAGCAGCGTACGGGGGGTTTTTAACACCGGGGAGCTGTTTTTT
CDR3aa: CASSVRGVFNTGELFF

d_gene: .
j_gene: TRBJ2-5
v_gene: TRBV5-1
CDR3nt: TGCGCCAGCGCCACTGGGGCCCTCCAAGAGACCCAGTACTTC
CDR3aa: CASATGALQETQYF

d_gene: .
j_gene: TRBJ2-7
v_gene: TRBV6-6
CDR3nt: TGTGCCAGCAGTTCTCCTATGGGACACTCGATCTACGAGCAGTACTTC
CDR3aa: CASSSPMGHSIYEQYF